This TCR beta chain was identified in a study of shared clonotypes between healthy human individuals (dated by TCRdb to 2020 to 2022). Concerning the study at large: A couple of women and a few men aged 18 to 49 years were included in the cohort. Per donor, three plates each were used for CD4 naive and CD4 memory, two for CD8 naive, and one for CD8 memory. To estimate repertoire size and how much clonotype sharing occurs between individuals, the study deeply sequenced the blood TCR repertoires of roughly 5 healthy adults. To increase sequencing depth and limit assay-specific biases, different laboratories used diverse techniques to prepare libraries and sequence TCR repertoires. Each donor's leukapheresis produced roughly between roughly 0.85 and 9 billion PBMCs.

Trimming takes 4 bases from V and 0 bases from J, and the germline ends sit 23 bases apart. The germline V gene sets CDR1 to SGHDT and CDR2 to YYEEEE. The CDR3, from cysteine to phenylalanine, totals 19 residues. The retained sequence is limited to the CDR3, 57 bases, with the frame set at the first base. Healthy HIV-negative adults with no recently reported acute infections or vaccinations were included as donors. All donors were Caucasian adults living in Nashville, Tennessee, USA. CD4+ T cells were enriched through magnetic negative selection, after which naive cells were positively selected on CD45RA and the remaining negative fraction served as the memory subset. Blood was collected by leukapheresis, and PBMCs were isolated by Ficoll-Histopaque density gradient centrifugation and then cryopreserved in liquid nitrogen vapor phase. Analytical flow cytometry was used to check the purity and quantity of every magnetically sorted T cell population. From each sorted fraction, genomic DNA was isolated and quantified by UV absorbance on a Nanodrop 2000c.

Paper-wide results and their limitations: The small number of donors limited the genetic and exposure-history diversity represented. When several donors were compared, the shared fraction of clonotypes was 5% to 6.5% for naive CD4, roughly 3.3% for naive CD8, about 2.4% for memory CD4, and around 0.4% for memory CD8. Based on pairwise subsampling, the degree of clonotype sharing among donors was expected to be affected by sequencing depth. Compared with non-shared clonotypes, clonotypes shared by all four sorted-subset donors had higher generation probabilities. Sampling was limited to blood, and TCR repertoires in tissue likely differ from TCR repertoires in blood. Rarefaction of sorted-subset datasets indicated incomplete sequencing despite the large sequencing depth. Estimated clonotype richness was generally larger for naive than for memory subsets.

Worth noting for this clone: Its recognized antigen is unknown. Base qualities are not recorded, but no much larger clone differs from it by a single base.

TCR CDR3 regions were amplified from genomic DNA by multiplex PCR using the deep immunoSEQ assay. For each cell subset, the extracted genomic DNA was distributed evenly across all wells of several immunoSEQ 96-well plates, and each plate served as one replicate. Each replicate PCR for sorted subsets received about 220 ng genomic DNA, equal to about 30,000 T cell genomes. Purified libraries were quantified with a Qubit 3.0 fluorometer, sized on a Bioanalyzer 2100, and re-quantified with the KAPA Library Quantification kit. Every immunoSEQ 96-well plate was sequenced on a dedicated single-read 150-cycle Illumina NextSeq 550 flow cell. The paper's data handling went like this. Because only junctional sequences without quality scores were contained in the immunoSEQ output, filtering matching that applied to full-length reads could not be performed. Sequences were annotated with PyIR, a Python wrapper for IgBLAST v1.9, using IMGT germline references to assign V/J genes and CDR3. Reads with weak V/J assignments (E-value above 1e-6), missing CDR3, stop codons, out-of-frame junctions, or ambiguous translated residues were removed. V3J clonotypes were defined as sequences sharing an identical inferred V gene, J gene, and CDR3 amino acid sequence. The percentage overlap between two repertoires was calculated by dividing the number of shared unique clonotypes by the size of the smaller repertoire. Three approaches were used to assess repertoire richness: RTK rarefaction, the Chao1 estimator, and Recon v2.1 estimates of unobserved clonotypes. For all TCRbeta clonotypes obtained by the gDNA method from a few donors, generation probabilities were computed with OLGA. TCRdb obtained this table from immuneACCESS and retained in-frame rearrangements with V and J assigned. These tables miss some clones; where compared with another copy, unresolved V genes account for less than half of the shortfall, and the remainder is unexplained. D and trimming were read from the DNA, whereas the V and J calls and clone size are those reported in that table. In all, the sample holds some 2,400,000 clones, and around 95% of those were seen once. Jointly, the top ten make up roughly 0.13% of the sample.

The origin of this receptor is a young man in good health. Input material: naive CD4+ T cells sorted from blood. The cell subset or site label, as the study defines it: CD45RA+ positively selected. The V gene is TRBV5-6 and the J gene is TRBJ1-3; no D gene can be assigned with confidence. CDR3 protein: CASSLYSRGAGDSGNTIYF. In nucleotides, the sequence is TGTGCCAGCAGCCTATACTCAAGAGGCGCTGGGGACTCTGGAAACACCATATATTTT.